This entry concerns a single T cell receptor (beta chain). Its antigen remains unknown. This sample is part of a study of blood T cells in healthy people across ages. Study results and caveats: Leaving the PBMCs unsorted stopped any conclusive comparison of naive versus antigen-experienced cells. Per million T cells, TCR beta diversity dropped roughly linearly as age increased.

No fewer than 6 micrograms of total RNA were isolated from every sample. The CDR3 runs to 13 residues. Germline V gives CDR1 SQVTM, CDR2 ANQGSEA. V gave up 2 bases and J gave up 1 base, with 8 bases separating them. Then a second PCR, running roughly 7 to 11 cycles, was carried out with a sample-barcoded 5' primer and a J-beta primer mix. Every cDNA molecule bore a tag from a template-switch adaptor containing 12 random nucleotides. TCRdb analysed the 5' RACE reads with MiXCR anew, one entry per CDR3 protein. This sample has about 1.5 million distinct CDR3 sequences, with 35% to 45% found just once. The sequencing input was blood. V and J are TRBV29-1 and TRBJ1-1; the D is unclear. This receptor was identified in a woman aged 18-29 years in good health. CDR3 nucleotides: TGCAGCGTTGAAAATGTGAGGAACACTGAAGCTTTCTTT. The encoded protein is CSVENVRNTEAFF. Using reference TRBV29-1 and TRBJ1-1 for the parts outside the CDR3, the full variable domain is SAVISQKPSRDICQRGTSLTIQCQVDSQVTMMFWYRQQPGQSLTLIATANQGSEATYESGFVIDKFPISRPNLTFSTLTVSNMSPEDSSIYLCSVENVRNTEAFFGQGTRLTVV.